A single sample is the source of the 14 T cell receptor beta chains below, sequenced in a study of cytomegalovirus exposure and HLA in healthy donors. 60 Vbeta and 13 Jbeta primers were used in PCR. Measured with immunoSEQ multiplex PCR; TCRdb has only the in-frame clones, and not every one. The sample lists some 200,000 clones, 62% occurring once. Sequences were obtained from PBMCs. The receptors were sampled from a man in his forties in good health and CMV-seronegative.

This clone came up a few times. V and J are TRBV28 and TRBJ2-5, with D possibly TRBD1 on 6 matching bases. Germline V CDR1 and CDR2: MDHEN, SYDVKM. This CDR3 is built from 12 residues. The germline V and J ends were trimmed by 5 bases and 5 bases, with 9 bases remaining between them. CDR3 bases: TGTGCCAGCAGTCAGGGGACGGAGACCCAGTACTTC. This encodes CASSQGTETQYF.

The CDR3 sequence: CASSSRTGEETQYF. The CDR3 DNA reads TGCGCCAGCAGCTCGCGGACAGGGGAAGAGACCCAGTACTTC. V usage is TRBV5-1 and J usage is TRBJ2-5, with TRBD1 matching 9 bases. CDR3 size: 14 residues. The germline gives CDR1 SGHRS, CDR2 YFSETQ. With V trimmed by 3 bases and J by 3 bases, 3 bases remained unmatched.

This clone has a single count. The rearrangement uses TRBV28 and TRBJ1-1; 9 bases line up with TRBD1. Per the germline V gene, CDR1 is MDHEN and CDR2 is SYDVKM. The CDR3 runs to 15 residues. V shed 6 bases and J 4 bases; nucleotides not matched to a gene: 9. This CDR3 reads CASRQQGARGTEAFF. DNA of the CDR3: TGTGCCAGCAGACAACAGGGGGCTAGAGGCACTGAAGCTTTCTTT.

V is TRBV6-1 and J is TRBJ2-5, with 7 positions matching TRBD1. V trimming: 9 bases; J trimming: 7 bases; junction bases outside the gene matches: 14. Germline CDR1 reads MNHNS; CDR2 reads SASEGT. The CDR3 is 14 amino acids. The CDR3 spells CASWDSPASGTQYF. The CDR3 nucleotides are TGTGCCAGTTGGGACAGCCCTGCCTCGGGGACCCAGTACTTC.

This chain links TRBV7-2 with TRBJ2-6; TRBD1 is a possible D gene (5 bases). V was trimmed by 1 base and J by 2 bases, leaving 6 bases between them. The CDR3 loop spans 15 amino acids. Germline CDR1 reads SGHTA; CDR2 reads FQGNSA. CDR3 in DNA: TGTGCCAGCAGCTTAGGGGGCGCTGGGGCCAACGTCCTGACTTTC. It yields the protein CASSLGGAGANVLTF. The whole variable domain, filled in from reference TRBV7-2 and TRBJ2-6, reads GAGVSQSPSNKVTEKGKDVELRCDPISGHTALYWYRQSLGQGLEFLIYFQGNSAPDKSGLPSDRFSAERTGGSVSTLTIQRTQQEDSAVYLCASSLGGAGANVLTFGAGSRLTVL.

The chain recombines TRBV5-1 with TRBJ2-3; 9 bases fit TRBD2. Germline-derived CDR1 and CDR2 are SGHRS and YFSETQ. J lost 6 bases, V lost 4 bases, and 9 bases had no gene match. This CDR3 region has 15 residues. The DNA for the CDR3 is TGCGCCAGCAGCGCCCAGGGACTAGCCGGGGATACGCAGTATTTT. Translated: CASSAQGLAGDTQYF.

CDR3 protein: CSVDSDTEAFF. The DNA for the CDR3 is TGCAGCGTTGATAGCGACACTGAAGCTTTCTTT. The chain couples TRBV29-1 to TRBJ1-1; D not certain. The V and J ends lost 3 bases and 3 bases respectively, with 5 bases between them. CDR1 and CDR2 from the germline V gene are SQVTM and ANQGSEA. The CDR3 sequence is 11 residues long.

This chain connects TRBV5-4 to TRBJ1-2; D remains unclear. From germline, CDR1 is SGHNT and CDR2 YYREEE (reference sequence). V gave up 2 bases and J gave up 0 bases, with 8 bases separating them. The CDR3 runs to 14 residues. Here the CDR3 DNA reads TGTGCCAGCAGCTTCGGAGTGTCTAACTATGGCTACACCTTC. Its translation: CASSFGVSNYGYTF.

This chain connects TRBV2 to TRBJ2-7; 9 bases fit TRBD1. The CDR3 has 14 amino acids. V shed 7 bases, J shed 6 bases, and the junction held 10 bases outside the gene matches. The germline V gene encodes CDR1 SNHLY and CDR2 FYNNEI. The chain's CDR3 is CASTGTGQGSEQYF. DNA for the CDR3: TGTGCCAGCACCGGAACGGGACAGGGAAGCGAGCAGTACTTC.

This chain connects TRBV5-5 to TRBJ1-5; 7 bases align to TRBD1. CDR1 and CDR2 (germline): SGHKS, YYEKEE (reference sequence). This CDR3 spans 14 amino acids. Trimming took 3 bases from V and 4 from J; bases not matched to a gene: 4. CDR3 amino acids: CASSSGTDNQPQHF. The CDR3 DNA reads TGTGCCAGCAGCTCCGGGACAGATAATCAGCCCCAGCATTTT.

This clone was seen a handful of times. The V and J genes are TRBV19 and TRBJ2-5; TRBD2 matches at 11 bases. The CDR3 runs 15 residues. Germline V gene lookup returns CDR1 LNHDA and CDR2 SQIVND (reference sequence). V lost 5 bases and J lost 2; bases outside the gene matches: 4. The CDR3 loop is CASSPRTSGQETQYF. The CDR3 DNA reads TGTGCCAGTAGTCCCCGGACTAGCGGGCAAGAGACCCAGTACTTC.

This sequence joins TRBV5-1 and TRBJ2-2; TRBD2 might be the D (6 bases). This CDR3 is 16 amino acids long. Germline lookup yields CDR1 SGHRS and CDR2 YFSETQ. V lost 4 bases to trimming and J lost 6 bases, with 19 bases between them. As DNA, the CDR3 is TGCGCCAGCAGCCCCGACCGACCGGGACTCGCCGGGGAGCTGTTTTTT. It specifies CASSPDRPGLAGELFF.

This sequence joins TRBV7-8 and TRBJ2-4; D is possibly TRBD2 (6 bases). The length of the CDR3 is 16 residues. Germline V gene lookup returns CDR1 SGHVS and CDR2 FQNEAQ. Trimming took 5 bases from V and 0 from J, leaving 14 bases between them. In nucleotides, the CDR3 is TGTGCCAGCAGCCCCAGGGCGGGAATAGCCAAAAACATTCAGTACTTC. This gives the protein CASSPRAGIAKNIQYF.

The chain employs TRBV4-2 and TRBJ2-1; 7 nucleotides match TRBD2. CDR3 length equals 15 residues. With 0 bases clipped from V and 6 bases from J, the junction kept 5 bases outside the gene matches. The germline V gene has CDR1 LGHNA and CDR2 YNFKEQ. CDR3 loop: CASSQDPGLVNEQFF. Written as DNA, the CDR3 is TGTGCCAGCAGCCAAGACCCAGGACTAGTCAATGAGCAGTTCTTC.